What follows are 4 T cell receptor beta chains derived from one specimen sequenced in a study of PD-L1 blockade in urothelial cancer (dated by TCRdb to about 2017). Libraries were made using the immunoSEQ multiplex PCR assay. TCRdb stores this immuneACCESS table with in-frame sequences only. Part of the clones is absent; in the studies checked, under half of the shortfall reflects unresolved V genes, and no reason is known for the rest. A total of 90,000 to 120,000 clones appear in this sample, over 80% of them only once. Over 0.8% of the sample goes to the ten largest clones. This sample comprised PBMCs, obtained around atezolizumab (anti-PD-L1) treatment. The receptors come from a woman over 75 with urothelial cancer.

This chain links TRBV29-1 with TRBJ2-7, with D maybe TRBD2 (5 bases). The germline gives CDR1 SQVTM, CDR2 ANQGSEA. This CDR3 contains 12 residues. V lost 4 bases and J lost 3, with 10 bases in between. The CDR3 spells CSVGPGSYEQYF. The CDR3, as DNA: TGCAGCGTTGGTCCTGGGAGCTACGAGCAGTACTTC.

V usage is TRBV4-2 and J usage is TRBJ2-1; the match to TRBD2 covers 9 bases. CDR1 is LGHNA and CDR2 is YNFKEQ in the germline V gene. The CDR3 is 18 residues long. The V gene end was trimmed by 0 bases and the J gene end by 1 base; junction bases not matched to a gene: 7. The CDR3 loop is CASSQDILAGESYNEQFF. In nucleotides, the CDR3 is TGTGCCAGCAGCCAAGATATTTTAGCGGGAGAATCCTACAATGAGCAGTTCTTC.

The V call is TRBV19, the J call TRBJ1-5; D not certain. V lost 0 bases, J lost 5 bases, and 11 bases lay in between. The CDR3 contains 15 residues. Germline V gene lookup returns CDR1 LNHDA and CDR2 SQIVND (reference sequence). CDR3 sequence reads: CASSIDPWEDQPQHF. The CDR3 DNA follows: TGTGCCAGTAGTATAGATCCATGGGAGGATCAGCCCCAGCATTTT.

The chain is built from TRBV9 and TRBJ2-3; D is perhaps TRBD2 (5 bases). V lost 0 bases and J 4 bases, leaving 12 bases between the germline ends. The CDR3 is 15 residues long. CDR1 is SGDLS, CDR2 YYNGEE, per germline. The CDR3 here is CASSVEASSADTQYF. Here the CDR3 DNA reads TGTGCCAGCAGCGTAGAAGCTAGCAGCGCAGATACGCAGTATTTT.